This T cell receptor (beta chain) was found in a study of blood T cell repertoires in COVID-19. For the study at large: The analysed material was cDNA or gDNA that came from T cells, B-cell-depleted T cells, or PBMCs.

In the original processing: Amplification of reference gene primers was used by the study to estimate nucleated cell counts. Produced via immunoSEQ multiplex PCR; TCRdb's table is partial and in-frame only. V, J and clone size were drawn from that table, and D and trimming were deduced from the DNA. The sample records roughly 100,000 clones, around 90% being singletons. The V gene lost 3 bases and the J gene lost 3 bases, with 9 bases spanning the gap. Per the germline V gene, CDR1 is SGHNT and CDR2 is YYREEE (reference sequence). The CDR3 extends over 13 amino acids. The sample comprised peripheral blood. The receptor was isolated from a man aged 50 to 59 with active COVID-19. The rearrangement uses TRBV5-4 and TRBJ1-1, with D perhaps matching TRBD1 (5 bases). The CDR3 nucleotides are TGTGCCAGCAGCTCCAGGGTGGACACTGAAGCTTTCTTT. Translation gives CASSSRVDTEAFF.